These T cell receptor beta chains were read from a single sample in a study of Graves' ophthalmopathy and Graves' hyperthyroidism. One entry per CDR3 protein, called by TCRdb with MiXCR from the multiplex PCR reads. The repertoire consists of about 1.2 million distinct CDR3 sequences, with roughly 35% occurring once and the leading ten covering approximately 12%. The material sequenced was peripheral blood or thyroid tissue (not recorded which). These receptors came from an adult man with Graves' hyperthyroidism. CDR3s include the opening cysteine and the closing phenylalanine or tryptophan. D genes are given only for firm matches. Only some rows state a clone size, as once, few, many or a class for expanded clones.

abundance,v_gene,j_gene,d_gene,CDR3nt,CDR3aa
many,TRBV7-2,TRBJ1-1,TRBD1,TGTGCCAGCAGCTTAGGCAGGGGGGAAACTGAAGCTTTCTTT,CASSLGRGETEAFF
many,TRBV7-2,TRBJ2-7,NA,TGTGCCAGCAGCTTAGATCGGGGAAGCTCCTACGAGCAGTACTTC,CASSLDRGSSYEQYF
NA,TRBV7-9,TRBJ1-2,TRBD1,TGTGCCAGCAGCTCGAGGGACAGGGGAAGGCACACCTTC,CASSSRDRGRHTF
few,TRBV28,TRBJ1-5,NA,TGTGCCAGCAGTTTGGAAGGTCCAGGTCCGGCCCAGCAGCCCCAGCATTTT,CASSLEGPGPAQQPQHF
many,TRBV11-2,TRBJ2-7,NA,TGTGCCAGCAGCGACAGGACTAGTTTGAATTCCTACGAGCAGTACTTC,CASSDRTSLNSYEQYF
NA,TRBV25-1,TRBJ2-2,NA,TGTGCCACGCGGGGTAGGAACACCGGGGAGCTGTTTTTT,CATRGRNTGELFF
NA,TRBV20-1,TRBJ1-2,TRBD1,TGCAGTGCTAGGGTACAGGGACAGGCCTACGGCTACACCTTC,CSARVQGQAYGYTF
NA,TRBV7-6,TRBJ2-3,TRBD2,TGTGCCAGCAGCTTGGTAGCGGGAGGGCCCCAGGATACGCAGTATTTT,CASSLVAGGPQDTQYF
NA,TRBV6-5,TRBJ2-7,TRBD2,TGTGCCAGCAGTTCCTTAAGCGGGAGGGCCGAGGGCGAGCAGTACTTC,CASSSLSGRAEGEQYF
NA,TRBV10-3,TRBJ2-5,NA,TGTGCCATCAGACGGACCATGGAGACCCAGTACTTC,CAIRRTMETQYF
many,TRBV10-2,TRBJ1-3,NA,TGCGCCAGCAGTGAGGCAGGGGCCTTCTCTGGAAACACCATATATTTT,CASSEAGAFSGNTIYF
NA,TRBV15,TRBJ1-3,NA,TGTGCCACCAGCAGAGAGTATCGAAACACCATATATTTT,CATSREYRNTIYF
many,TRBV20-1,TRBJ2-7,NA,TGCAGTGCTAGAGATCGGAACAGCTCCTACGAGCAGTACTTC,CSARDRNSSYEQYF
NA,TRBV20-1,TRBJ2-5,NA,TGCAGTGCCGTGACTAGTCCCGGACAAGAGACCCAGTACTTC,CSAVTSPGQETQYF
NA,TRBV5-5,TRBJ1-1,NA,TGTGCCAGCATGAAAGGAGCCCGAATGAACACTGAAGCTTTCTTT,CASMKGARMNTEAFF
few,TRBV5-4,TRBJ2-7,TRBD1,TGTGCCAGCAGCTTGGCGGACAGGGTGGGCTACGAGCAGTGCTTC,CASSLADRVGYEQCF
many,TRBV7-3,TRBJ1-1,TRBD1,TGTGCCAGCAGCCCCGACAGGGAAGGTGAAGCTTTCTTT,CASSPDREGEAFF
few,TRBV6-5,TRBJ1-4,TRBD1,TGTGCCAGCAGTACCACAGGGGGCGCCGGGAAACTGTTTTTT,CASSTTGGAGKLFF
NA,TRBV10-3,TRBJ1-4,NA,TGTGCCATCAGTGAGTCGGGGTCCTGGGGTAATGAAAAACTGTTTTTT,CAISESGSWGNEKLFF
NA,TRBV12-3/TRBV12-4,TRBJ2-2,NA,TGTGCTAGGGCCCCAGCCGAGCAGGGTACAGGGGAGCTGTTTTTT,CARAPAEQGTGELFF
NA,TRBV10-2,TRBJ2-5,TRBD1,TGCGCCAGCAATGTGGACAGGGCAGAGACCCAGTACTTC,CASNVDRAETQYF
many,TRBV10-3,TRBJ1-1,TRBD1,TGTGCCACCAGACAGGGCCTCGTGGAAGCTTTCTTT,CATRQGLVEAFF
NA,TRBV29-1,TRBJ1-2,NA,TGCACCGTGGACCAATCCACCGGGGAATATGGCTACACCTTC,CTVDQSTGEYGYTF
NA,TRBV7-9,TRBJ1-2,NA,TGTGCCAGCAGCTTGAACAGGGACCTGTTGTTGGGTGGCTACACCTTC,CASSLNRDLLLGGYTF
many,TRBV7-9,TRBJ2-2,NA,TGTGCCAGCAGCTTAGTGGTGAACACCGGGGAGCTGTTTTTT,CASSLVVNTGELFF
few,TRBV10-3,TRBJ1-5,NA,TGTGCCATCAGTGACGGGCATGGGAGCAATCAGCCCCAGCATTTT,CAISDGHGSNQPQHF
NA,TRBV29-1,TRBJ2-6,NA,TGCAGCGTTGAACAGGGAGGAGCTGCTGGGGCCAACGTCCTGACTTTC,CSVEQGGAAGANVLTF
NA,TRBV5-6,TRBJ2-7,NA,TGTGCCAGCAGCGCTGCGGGACAGACCTACGAGCAGTACTTC,CASSAAGQTYEQYF
NA,TRBV5-5,TRBJ2-6,NA,TGTGCCAGCAGACCCTCGCGATCTGGGGCCAACGTCCTGACTTTC,CASRPSRSGANVLTF
NA,TRBV13,TRBJ1-1,NA,TGTGCCAGCAGCCCGAGTGGTCATCGGGCTGAAGCTTTCTTT,CASSPSGHRAEAFF
few,TRBV9,TRBJ1-3,NA,TGTGCCAGCAGCGTATGCGACCGGACCAATTCCGGAAACACCATATATTTT,CASSVCDRTNSGNTIYF
NA,TRBV7-2,TRBJ2-7,NA,TGTGCCAGCAGCCCCCCCCCGGGCCAGAAACCCTACGAGCAGTACTTC,CASSPPPGQKPYEQYF
few,TRBV6-5,TRBJ1-4,NA,TGTGCCAGCAGTATTGGCGCTAATGAAAAACTGTTTTTT,CASSIGANEKLFF
NA,TRBV29-1,TRBJ1-3,NA,TGCAGTTACGGTTTCAGCTCTGGAAACACCATATATTTT,CSYGFSSGNTIYF
few,TRBV7-2,TRBJ2-5,NA,TGTGCCAGCAGCGAGGGACAAAAAGAGACCCAGTACTTC,CASSEGQKETQYF